Below are 10 T cell receptor beta chains sequenced from a single sample in a study of cytomegalovirus exposure and HLA in healthy donors. The primer mix had 60 Vbeta and 13 Jbeta primers. Profiling relied on immunoSEQ multiplex PCR, and the TCRdb table lists in-frame clones only, not all of them. Among about 120,000 clones, less than 65% were seen once, and the ten largest hold more than 8%. What was sequenced was PBMCs. The receptor source for this set is a man aged 40-49 years in good health and CMV-seropositive.

This clone was observed a handful of times. V gene TRBV7-2 combines with J gene TRBJ1-2, with 8 bases aligning to TRBD1. CDR3 length equals 15 residues. CDR1 and CDR2 (germline): SGHTA, FQGNSA. J was trimmed by 6 bases and V by 1 base; bases with no gene match: 7. CDR3 coding DNA: TGTGCCAGCAGCTTAGGGGGCTCAGGGGGCGATGGCTACACCTTC. It specifies CASSLGGSGGDGYTF.

This chain links TRBV5-1 with TRBJ2-4; D is uncertain. This CDR3 spans 14 amino acids. Germline-derived CDR1 and CDR2 are SGHRS and YFSETQ. The V end lost 0 bases, the J end lost 9 bases, and 13 bases lay between the germline ends. The CDR3 bases are TGCGCCAGCAGCTTGGCAAGCCCCGTTGGCATTCAGTACTTC. It encodes CASSLASPVGIQYF.

This chain joins TRBV5-4 and TRBJ1-2, with D possibly being TRBD1 (6 bases). Trimming cost V 4 bases and J 8 bases, with 12 bases left between them. CDR3 size: 12 residues. CDR1 and CDR2 (germline): SGHNT, YYREEE (reference sequence). The CDR3 is CASSASGAGYTF. CDR3 coding DNA: TGTGCCAGCAGCGCTTCAGGGGCGGGCTACACCTTC.

The rearrangement uses TRBV7-9 and TRBJ1-3; D gene ambiguous. Trimming removed 4 bases from V and 0 bases from J, with 16 bases in between. The CDR3 is 17 amino acids. Germline CDR1 is SEHNR and CDR2 is FQNEAQ (reference sequence). The CDR3 DNA reads as TGTGCCAGCAGCTCTATCGGTGCTGGGAGCTCTGGAAACACCATATATTTT. It is translated as CASSSIGAGSSGNTIYF.

With regard to this clone: The same CDR3 also results from other DNA sequences found in this sample. The V call is TRBV29-1, the J call TRBJ1-1; D gene ambiguous. Germline values: CDR1 SQVTM, CDR2 ANQGSEA. Deletions cut 2 bases from V and 1 base from J, with 11 bases between. This CDR3 contains 14 residues. CDR3 residues: CSVEPLTGNTEAFF. The CDR3 coding sequence is TGCAGCGTTGAACCTCTGACGGGGAACACTGAAGCTTTCTTT.

DNA of the CDR3: TGTGCCAGCAGCTCCATAGCGGGGGGAAGCACAGATACGCAGTATTTT. Its protein is CASSSIAGGSTDTQYF. The rearrangement links TRBV7-2 to TRBJ2-3; 10 nucleotides agree with TRBD2. This CDR3 is built from 16 residues. After removal of 4 bases from V and 0 bases from J, the junction contained 4 bases not matched to a gene. CDR1 and CDR2 from the germline V gene are SGHTA and FQGNSA. Based on the CDR3 plus reference TRBV7-2 and TRBJ2-3, the full variable domain is GAGVSQSPSNKVTEKGKDVELRCDPISGHTALYWYRQSLGQGLEFLIYFQGNSAPDKSGLPSDRFSAERTGGSVSTLTIQRTQQEDSAVYLCASSSIAGGSTDTQYFGPGTRLTVL.

The chain links TRBV5-6 to TRBJ1-2; D not resolved. CDR1 is SGHDT, CDR2 YYEEEE, per germline. This CDR3 comprises 14 residues. The germline V and J ends were trimmed by 0 bases and 0 bases, with 6 bases remaining between them. As DNA, the CDR3 is TGTGCCAGCAGCTTGGCCCGGGCTAACTATGGCTACACCTTC. This sequence encodes CASSLARANYGYTF.

The rearrangement links TRBV11-1 to TRBJ2-3; 11 bases are shared with TRBD2. Germline V CDR1 and CDR2: SGHAT, FQDESV (reference sequence). This CDR3 is 16 amino acids long. Trimming at V came to 6 bases and at J to 0 bases, leaving 5 bases not matched to a gene. The CDR3 coding sequence is TGTGCCAGCAGATATAGGACTAGCGGGAGCACAGATACGCAGTATTTT. Amino acid sequence: CASRYRTSGSTDTQYF.

The rearrangement links TRBV5-1 to TRBJ2-3; D is uncertain. Trimming pared 4 bases from V and 0 bases from J, leaving 15 bases between. The CDR3 is 16 residues long. Germline V lookup: CDR1 SGHRS, CDR2 YFSETQ. CDR3 sequence: CASSILAGPSTDTQYF. The CDR3 bases are TGCGCCAGCAGCATCCTCGCTGGCCCTAGCACAGATACGCAGTATTTT.

V usage is TRBV6-1 and J usage is TRBJ1-5; TRBD1 matches at 10 bases. Germline loops: CDR1 MNHNS, CDR2 SASEGT. V was pared by 2 bases and J by 7 bases, with 5 bases of the junction left unmatched. The CDR3 spans 15 residues. In DNA form, the CDR3 reads TGTGCCAGCAGTGAACATGGGACAGGGGAACAGCCCCAGCATTTT. It translates to CASSEHGTGEQPQHF.